This TCR beta chain was observed in a study of T cell repertoires in cytomegalovirus infection. Across the study: Recently identified HLA-C-restricted CMV epitopes and well-studied HLA-B-restricted CMV epitopes were used by the study. Public TCR beta signature analysis indicated the presence of both CMV infection and matching HLA type. General study results and limits: Clonotype analysis showed dominance of the ex vivo response by HLA-C-restricted CMV-specific TCR beta clonotypes.

The CDR3 consists of 13 residues. V was shortened by 7 bases and J by 2 bases, with 11 bases between the two germline ends. Germline V gives CDR1 LNHDA, CDR2 SQIVND (reference sequence). TCRdb reanalysed the reads using MiXCR and keeps one entry per CDR3 protein. The sample holds 750,000 to 950,000 distinct CDR3 sequences; 25% to 35% are singletons and the top ten take around 13%. This clonotype was counted at least ten times. Its specificity is not known. The chain has TRBV19 and TRBJ1-1; D is perhaps TRBD1 (6 bases). The sequence was obtained from a human donor in good health (CMV status not recorded). Some clones in this sample may be carry-over from other donors' samples. This specimen was cultured CD8+ T cells from PBMCs, taken from culture after CMV antigen stimulation. The CDR3 spells CASILTGNTEAFF. As DNA, the CDR3 is TGTGCCAGTATCCTGACAGGTAACACTGAAGCTTTCTTT.